The clone carrying this T cell receptor beta chain has a count of ten or more. Its antigen remains unidentified. RNA transcripts yielded amplified TCR beta CDR3 regions. HTBI primers were used for first-round RT-PCR of the TCR CDR3. TCRdb processed the multiplex PCR reads anew with MiXCR; each CDR3 protein has one entry. The data show approximately 610,000 distinct CDR3 sequences, with roughly 15% seen just once and approximately 4.2% held by the top ten. CDR1 and CDR2 (germline): PRHDT, FYEKMQ (reference sequence). The CDR3 consists of 15 residues. V was clipped by 6 bases and J by 5 bases; unmatched bases: 8. Ophthalmopathy patients had moderate-to-severe active disease, CAS ≥3, NOSPECS ≥4, and disease duration under 3 months. Lactation, pregnancy, other autoimmune disease or uncontrolled infection led to exclusion of patients. This sample is part of a study of T cells in Graves' hyperthyroidism and ophthalmopathy.

Study outcomes and limitations: Before onset, ophthalmopathy was predicted by the model a median 6.5 months earlier. A model built on 13 V-J features separated ophthalmopathy from stable hyperthyroidism.

The origin of this receptor is a middle-aged woman with Graves' ophthalmopathy. The sample comprised blood. The chain links TRBV13 to TRBJ2-7, with 12 bases matching TRBD1. The CDR3, as DNA: TGTGCCAGCAGTCTCCGGGACAGGGGGCGAAACGAGCAGTACTTC. It specifies CASSLRDRGRNEQYF.